This T cell receptor beta chain was profiled in a study of blood T cell repertoires in COVID-19. Study summary: Sites across the United States, Italy and Spain contributed samples from acute and convalescent COVID-19. Sources were T cells, B-cell-depleted T cells, or PBMCs; the material itself was cDNA or gDNA.

Germline values: CDR1 LNHDA, CDR2 SQIVND (reference sequence). The V segment lost 3 bases and the J segment 7 bases; nucleotides outside the gene matches: 7. The CDR3 is 15 residues long. In the authors' methods: Estimation of nucleated cell counts relied on the amplification of reference gene primers. Method: immunoSEQ multiplex PCR; TCRdb's copy keeps in-frame clones and lacks some. That table furnishes V, J and clone size, whereas the DNA furnished D and trimming. This sample carries around 63,000 clones, 79% of them seen once, and the ten largest clones take over 25%. This clone was counted many times.

This sequence joins TRBV19 and TRBJ2-1; TRBD1 matches 9 bases. Sequenced: peripheral blood. The sequence was collected from a human donor in a cohort sampled during active COVID-19. The CDR3 sequence: CASSISGTGSNEQFF. The CDR3 region has the DNA TGTGCCAGTAGTATTTCCGGGACAGGGTCGAATGAGCAGTTCTTC.